One and the same sample provided the 30 T cell receptor beta chains below, sequenced in a study of molecular identifiers for immune sequencing clone quantification. Via MiXCR, TCRdb re-called the PCR reads, giving one row per CDR3 protein. The data hold 460,000 or so distinct CDR3 sequences, with about 26% observed a single time. Sequenced: naive CD8+ T cells from blood, with Jurkat cell RNA spiked in. The subset: FACS-sorted CD8+CD4-CCR7+CD45RA+ naive T cells. These receptors came from a human donor in good health. Some libraries in this study had Jurkat cell RNA spiked in.

In this sample, this clonotype turned up a few times. The chain joins TRBV5-1 to TRBJ1-6, with 8 bases that match TRBD1. The junction had 7 bases not matched to a gene; V was cut back by 4 bases and J by 7 bases. The germline V gene has CDR1 SGHRS and CDR2 YFSETQ. The CDR3 totals 15 residues. CDR3 DNA: TGCGCCAGCAGCGCGCCGGACAGGGAGAATTCACCCCTCCACTTT. Its protein is CASSAPDRENSPLHF. The full variable domain, in which reference TRBV5-1 and TRBJ1-6 provide the parts outside the CDR3, is KAGVTQTPRYLIKTRGQQVTLSCSPISGHRSVSWYQQTPGQGLQFLFEYFSETQRNKGNFPGRFSGRQFSNSRSEMNVSTLELGDSALYLCASSAPDRENSPLHFGNGTRLTVT.

This clonotype was recorded a few times. The chain couples TRBV15 to TRBJ1-2; 9 bases agree with TRBD1. The CDR3 runs 15 residues. Trimming removed 2 bases from V and 8 bases from J; junction bases left unmatched: 9. Germline V gene data show CDR1 as LNHNV and CDR2 as YYDKDF (reference sequence). CDR3: CATSRTRTGETGYTF. CDR3 DNA: TGTGCCACCAGCAGAACCAGGACAGGGGAGACCGGCTACACCTTC.

This clonotype has only a few counts. The J gene is TRBJ2-1, the V gene TRBV20-1, with TRBD1 matching over 9 bases. The CDR3 has 15 amino acids. Germline lookup yields CDR1 DFQATT and CDR2 SNEGSKA (reference sequence). With V trimmed by 6 bases and J by 2 bases, 8 bases remained unmatched. CDR3 DNA sequence: TGCAGTGCACAGGGGGCTGGATCCCCCTACAATGAGCAGTTCTTC. Translation gives CSAQGAGSPYNEQFF.

This clonotype was seen more than once but under ten times. The chain carries TRBV7-9 and TRBJ1-2, with 7 bases identical to TRBD1. Losses at the gene ends were 2 bases for V and 0 bases for J; bases not matched to a gene: 15. Germline CDR1 is SEHNR and CDR2 is FQNEAQ (reference sequence). The CDR3 covers 19 residues. The CDR3 bases are TGTGCCAGCAGCTTATCTTCCGGGACAGCTATAAGCACTAACTATGGCTACACCTTC. Its protein is CASSLSSGTAISTNYGYTF.

The rearrangement uses TRBV19 and TRBJ1-5; 9 bases line up with TRBD1. The CDR3 spans 15 residues. V gave up 5 bases and J gave up 5 bases; unmatched junction bases: 7. Per the germline V gene, CDR1 is LNHDA and CDR2 is SQIVND (reference sequence). CDR3 protein: CASSPTDRGHQPQHF. CDR3 DNA: TGTGCCAGTAGTCCGACGGACAGGGGCCATCAGCCCCAGCATTTT.

Note on this clonotype: This clone may be a read error of a much larger clone one base away. The chain couples TRBV12-3 or TRBV12-4 to TRBJ2-4; possibly TRBD2 for D (6 bases). The CDR3 spans 15 residues. V was cut by 7 bases and J by 9 bases, with 22 bases left in between. In DNA, the CDR3 is TGTGCCAGCACCCCGCAGGAGGGGCTCTGGATCATTCAGTACTTC. It is translated as CASTPQEGLWIIQYF.

This chain uses TRBV30 with TRBJ1-1; D unresolved. The CDR3 has 13 amino acids. CDR1 and CDR2 (germline): GTSNPN, SVGIG (reference sequence). Trimming took off 0 bases at V and 5 bases at J, with 10 bases between the two ends. CDR3 sequence (DNA): TGTGCCTGGAGTGTACGTGTCTCAACTGAAGCTTTCTTT. This gives the protein CAWSVRVSTEAFF. The variable domain in full, completed from reference TRBV30 and TRBJ1-1, reads SQTIHQWPATLVQPVGSPLSLECTVEGTSNPNLYWYRQAAGRGLQLLFYSVGIGQISSEVPQNLSASRPQDRQFILSSKKLLLSDSGFYLCAWSVRVSTEAFFGQGTRLTVV.

This clonotype has ten or more counts. The chain is built from TRBV7-8 and TRBJ1-3; D ambiguous. Germline values: CDR1 SGHVS, CDR2 FQNEAQ. The CDR3 loop spans 14 amino acids. V lost 3 bases and J lost 5, with 11 bases in between. The CDR3 region is CASSLPGNRNTIYF. CDR3 DNA sequence: TGTGCCAGCAGCTTGCCGGGGAATAGAAACACCATATATTTT. Complete variable domain (other parts from reference TRBV7-8 and TRBJ1-3): GAGVSQSPRYKVAKRGQDVALRCDPISGHVSLFWYQQALGQGPEFLTYFQNEAQLDKSGLPSDRFFAERPEGSVSTLKIQRTQQEDSAVYLCASSLPGNRNTIYFGEGSWLTVV.

Comments on this clonotype: The junction departs from the called germline gene at one end, perhaps through a read error. The rearrangement uses TRBV4-1 and TRBJ2-7, with D uncertain. There are 14 residues in the CDR3. Per germline, CDR1 MGHRA and CDR2 YSYEKL. The CDR3 DNA reads as TGCGCCAGCAGCCAAGATTCGCAGGCCTACGATCAGTACTTC. This translates into CASSQDSQAYDQYF.

Worth noting for this clonotype: One end of the junction does not line up with germline, which may come from a read error. The gene calls are TRBV4-3 and TRBJ2-7; 8 nucleotides align to TRBD1. CDR3 length: 14 amino acids. Germline V gene lookup returns CDR1 LGHNA and CDR2 YSLEER. The CDR3 region has the DNA TGCGCCAGCAGCCAGGACAGGGTCGGCTACGCGCAGTACTTC. This sequence encodes CASSQDRVGYAQYF.

This clonotype was observed a handful of times. The V and J genes are TRBV4-3 and TRBJ2-7, with D hard to call. Trimming left V 1 base short and J 6 bases short, with 13 bases between. CDR3 length: 14 residues. Germline CDR1 LGHNA, CDR2 YSLEER. The CDR3 region has the DNA TGCGCCAGCAGCCAAGTTACGTTAGCCCGCGAGCAGTACTTC. This gives the protein CASSQVTLAREQYF.

This clonotype has at least ten counts. The CDR3 region has the DNA TGTGCCAGCAGCTACGGGACAGTTAATCAGCCCCAGCATTTT. It translates to CASSYGTVNQPQHF. The chain combines TRBV5-6 with TRBJ1-5, with TRBD1 matching over 7 bases. The ends lost 3 bases at V and 4 bases at J; junction bases unmatched: 4. The germline V gene encodes CDR1 SGHDT and CDR2 YYEEEE. The CDR3 spans 14 residues.

CDR3 coding DNA: TGTGCCTGGAGCACTATAACAGGGGTAGAGGACATTCAGTACTTC. It specifies CAWSTITGVEDIQYF. The chain joins TRBV30 to TRBJ2-4; 7 bases are a match to TRBD1. Unmatched junction bases numbered 13, after V lost 3 bases and J lost 8 bases. The CDR3 runs to 15 residues. Germline CDR1 and CDR2: GTSNPN and SVGIG (reference sequence).

For this clonotype: The junction and the germline gene differ at one end; a read error may be behind it. The chain uses TRBV24-1 and TRBJ2-7; possible D gene TRBD2, 6 bases. Germline CDR1 reads KGHDR; CDR2 reads SFDVKD. CDR3 length equals 10 residues. The CDR3 DNA reads as TGTGCCACCAGTGGGAGGGAGCGGTACTTC. It yields the protein CATSGRERYF.

V and J are TRBV14 and TRBJ2-3; D is unclear. The V and J ends lost 0 bases and 2 bases respectively, with 6 bases between them. The V gene's germline CDR1 is SGHDN and CDR2 FVKESK. CDR3 length: 14 amino acids. CDR3 loop: CASSQDLNTDTQYF. The CDR3 DNA is TGTGCCAGCAGCCAAGATCTGAACACAGATACGCAGTATTTT.

This clonotype was picked up a small number of times. The chain joins TRBV4-1 to TRBJ2-1, with TRBD1 matching over 10 bases. This CDR3 has 17 amino acids. Germline V lookup: CDR1 MGHRA, CDR2 YSYEKL. V dropped 0 bases and J dropped 4; count of bases not matched to a gene: 6. DNA for the CDR3: TGCGCCAGCAGCCAAGATCTGGGACAGGGGTTTTACAATGAGCAGTTCTTC. Residues: CASSQDLGQGFYNEQFF.

The chain combines TRBV7-9 with TRBJ2-3, with TRBD2 matching 7 bases. CDR3 length equals 15 residues. Germline-derived CDR1 and CDR2 are SEHNR and FQNEAQ (reference sequence). Losses at the gene ends were 5 bases for V and 4 bases for J; bases not matched to a gene: 9. The CDR3 DNA follows: TGTGCCAGCAGCGTACCGGGAGGAGTGGCAGATACGCAGTATTTT. It specifies CASSVPGGVADTQYF.

This clonotype was picked up many times. The CDR3 DNA sequence: TGTGCCATCAGTGAAGTGCTCGGCAGCGACTACGAGCAGTACTTC. Amino acids: CAISEVLGSDYEQYF. This chain uses TRBV10-3 with TRBJ2-7; D is unclear. With 3 bases removed from V and 3 bases from J, the gap between germline ends came to 15 bases. Germline V gene lookup returns CDR1 ENHRY and CDR2 SYGVKD. This CDR3 has 15 residues.

The chain couples TRBV27 to TRBJ2-4; possibly TRBD2 for D (7 bases). Trimming removed 8 bases from V and 4 bases from J, with 15 bases in between. CDR1 is MNHEY, CDR2 SMNVEV, per germline (reference sequence). CDR3 length equals 14 residues. The CDR3 loop is CASGRDTGKNIQYF. For the CDR3, the DNA is TGTGCCAGCGGGAGGGACACCGGGAAAAACATTCAGTACTTC.

At least ten counts were recorded for this clonotype. The rearrangement joins TRBV24-1 to TRBJ2-1, with 11 bases aligning to TRBD2. Trimming removed 12 bases from V and 0 bases from J; junction bases left unmatched: 9. The CDR3 totals 16 residues. Per germline, CDR1 KGHDR and CDR2 SFDVKD. DNA of the CDR3: TGTGCCTCGCCCGCTAGCGGGGGGACCTCCTACAATGAGCAGTTCTTC. Translation: CASPASGGTSYNEQFF.

The V and J genes are TRBV28 and TRBJ2-1, with TRBD2 identical over 10 bases. Germline V lookup: CDR1 MDHEN, CDR2 SYDVKM. The CDR3 covers 14 residues. V gave up 3 bases and J gave up 7 bases; unmatched junction bases: 3. The chain's CDR3 is CASSFGTSENEQFF. CDR3 DNA: TGTGCCAGCAGTTTCGGGACTAGCGAGAATGAGCAGTTCTTC.

About this clonotype: At one end the junction does not follow the germline gene, possibly because of a read error. The V and J genes are TRBV4-1 and TRBJ1-4; the match to TRBD1 covers 8 bases. CDR3 length: 17 residues. The V gene's germline CDR1 is MGHRA and CDR2 YSYEKL. CDR3 protein: CASSQEQGGPINEKLLF. The CDR3 DNA is TGCGCCAGCAGCCAAGAACAGGGGGGCCCCATTAATGAAAAACTGCTTTTT.

Comments on this clonotype: This could be a read error, since a much larger clone is one nucleotide away. This rearrangement joins TRBV4-3 to TRBJ2-7; 10 nucleotides align to TRBD2. The V gene end was trimmed by 3 bases and the J gene end by 3 bases; junction bases not matched to a gene: 8. The CDR3 extends over 16 amino acids. CDR1 is LGHNA, CDR2 YSLEER, per germline. As DNA, the CDR3 is TGCGCCAGCAGCCAGGATGGGACTAGCGCATACTACGAGCAGTACTTC. This codes for CASSQDGTSAYYEQYF.

This clonotype was seen at least ten times. The chain has TRBV9 and TRBJ1-6, with TRBD1 matching 10 bases. This CDR3 is built from 15 residues. The germline V gene encodes CDR1 SGDLS and CDR2 YYNGEE. With V trimmed by 4 bases and J by 8 bases, 6 bases remained unmatched. The CDR3 coding sequence is TGTGCCAGCAGCATCGGGGGACAGGGGTATTCACCCCTCCACTTT. This gives the protein CASSIGGQGYSPLHF.

The chain combines TRBV18 with TRBJ2-3, with D perhaps given as TRBD1 or TRBD2 (5 bases each). The CDR3 runs to 15 residues. V shed 0 bases and J shed 5 bases, with 12 bases lying between them. From germline, CDR1 is KGHSH and CDR2 LQKENI. The CDR3 coding sequence is TGTGCCAGCTCACCACCATTTCAGGGAGTAGATACGCAGTATTTT. This codes for CASSPPFQGVDTQYF.

The chain couples TRBV11-3 to TRBJ2-7; D is perhaps TRBD1 (6 bases). CDR1 and CDR2 from the germline V gene are SGHNT and YENEEA. Trimming took off 6 bases at V and 5 bases at J, with 26 bases between the two ends. The CDR3 covers 17 residues. CDR3 nucleotide sequence: TGTGCCAGCAGGGTTTGCATGGACAGAAGCTTTTTAGACGAGCAGTACTTC. Its translation is CASRVCMDRSFLDEQYF.

This clonotype came up many times. For the CDR3, the DNA is TGTGCCAGCTGGTTTGGTACTGAAGCTTTCTTT. Amino acid sequence: CASWFGTEAFF. J is TRBJ1-1 and V is TRBV3-1; no definite D call. The germline V gene encodes CDR1 LGHDT and CDR2 YNNKEL (reference sequence). This CDR3 is built from 11 residues. V shed 8 bases and J shed 5 bases, with 9 bases lying between them.

This clonotype occurred a few times. The chain recombines TRBV15 with TRBJ1-1, with D perhaps TRBD1 (6 bases). Trimming took 4 bases from V and 5 from J, leaving 14 bases between them. The CDR3 length is 14 residues. Germline V gene data show CDR1 as LNHNV and CDR2 as YYDKDF (reference sequence). Here the CDR3 reads CATSTGGAYTEAFF. The CDR3 DNA sequence: TGTGCCACCAGCACTGGGGGGGCGTATACTGAAGCTTTCTTT.

This clonotype came up many times. The genes are TRBV4-2 and TRBJ2-5; D uncertain. The CDR3 length is 15 residues. Germline V gives CDR1 LGHNA, CDR2 YNFKEQ. V was pared by 0 bases and J by 1 base, with 9 bases between. Written as DNA, the CDR3 is TGTGCCAGCAGCCAAGATCGGAGTCTCCAAGAGACCCAGTACTTC. Translating gives CASSQDRSLQETQYF.

The chain links TRBV4-3 to TRBJ2-5, with D possibly being TRBD2 (6 bases). Germline V CDR1 and CDR2: LGHNA, YSLEER. The CDR3 has 15 amino acids. Trimming stripped 1 base from V and 0 bases from J, with 9 bases between. The CDR3: CASSQGAGHQETQYF. In nucleotides, the CDR3 is TGCGCCAGCAGCCAAGGAGCGGGTCACCAAGAGACCCAGTACTTC.